Given below is one TCR beta chain in context. This specimen belongs to a study of blood T cell repertoires in COVID-19. V was trimmed by 2 bases and J by 10 bases, leaving 8 bases between them. CDR3 length equals 11 residues. Per the germline V gene, CDR1 is SNHLY and CDR2 is FYNNEI. Clones were read by immunoSEQ multiplex PCR, and TCRdb kept only the in-frame ones, dropping some. Among more than 90,000 clones, around 80% were seen once, and the ten largest hold about 2.5%. Sequencing input: peripheral blood. This rearrangement joins TRBV2 to TRBJ1-2; no reliable D call. The sequence derives from a man in his fifties with acute or convalescent COVID-19. Written as DNA, the CDR3 is TGTGCCAGCAGTGAATCGGTCTTCTACACCTTC. Its translation is CASSESVFYTF.